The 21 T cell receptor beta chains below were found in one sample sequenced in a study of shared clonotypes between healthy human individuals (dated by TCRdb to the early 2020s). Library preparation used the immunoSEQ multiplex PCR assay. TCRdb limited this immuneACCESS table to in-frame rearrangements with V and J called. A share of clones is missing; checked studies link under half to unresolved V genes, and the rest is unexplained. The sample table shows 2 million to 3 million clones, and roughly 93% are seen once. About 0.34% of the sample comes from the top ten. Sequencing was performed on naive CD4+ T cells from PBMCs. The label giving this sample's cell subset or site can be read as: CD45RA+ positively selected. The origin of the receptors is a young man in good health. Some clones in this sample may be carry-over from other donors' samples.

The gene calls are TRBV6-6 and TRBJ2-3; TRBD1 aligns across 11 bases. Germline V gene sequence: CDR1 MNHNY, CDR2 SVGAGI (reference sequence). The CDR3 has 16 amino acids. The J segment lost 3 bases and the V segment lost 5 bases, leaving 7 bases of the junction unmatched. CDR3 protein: CASSKPGTGGTDTQYF. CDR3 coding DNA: TGTGCCAGCAGTAAACCCGGGACAGGGGGAACAGATACGCAGTATTTT.

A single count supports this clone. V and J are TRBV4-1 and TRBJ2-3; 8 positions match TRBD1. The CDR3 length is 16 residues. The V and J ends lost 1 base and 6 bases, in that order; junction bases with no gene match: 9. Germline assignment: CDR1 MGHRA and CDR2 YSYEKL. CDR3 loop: CASSQATGAPEDTQYF. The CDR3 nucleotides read TGCGCCAGCAGCCAAGCGACAGGGGCCCCTGAGGATACGCAGTATTTT.

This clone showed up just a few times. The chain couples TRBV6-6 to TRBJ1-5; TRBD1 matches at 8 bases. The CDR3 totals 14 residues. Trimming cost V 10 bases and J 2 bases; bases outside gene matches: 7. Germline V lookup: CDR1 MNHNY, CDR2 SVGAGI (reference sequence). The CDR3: CATNQGAGNQPQHF. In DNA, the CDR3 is TGTGCCACCAACCAGGGGGCCGGCAATCAGCCCCAGCATTTT.

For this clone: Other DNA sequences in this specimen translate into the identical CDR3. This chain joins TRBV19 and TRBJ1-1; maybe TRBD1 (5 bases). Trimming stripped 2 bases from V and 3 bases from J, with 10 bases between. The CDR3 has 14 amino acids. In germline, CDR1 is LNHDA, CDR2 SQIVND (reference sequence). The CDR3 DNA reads TGTGCCAGTAGTATACTGGGAGGGGACACTGAAGCTTTCTTT. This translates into CASSILGGDTEAFF. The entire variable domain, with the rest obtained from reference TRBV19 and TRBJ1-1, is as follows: DGGITQSPKYLFRKEGQNVTLSCEQNLNHDAMYWYRQDPGQGLRLIYYSQIVNDFQKGDIAEGYSVSREKKESFPLTVTSAQKNPTAFYLCASSILGGDTEAFFGQGTRLTVV.

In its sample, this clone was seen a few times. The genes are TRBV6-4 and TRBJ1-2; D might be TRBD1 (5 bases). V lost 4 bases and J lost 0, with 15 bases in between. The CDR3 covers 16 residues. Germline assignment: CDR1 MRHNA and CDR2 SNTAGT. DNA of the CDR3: TGTGCCAGCAGTGTCCCCGGACATGATGCTAACTATGGCTACACCTTC. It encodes CASSVPGHDANYGYTF.

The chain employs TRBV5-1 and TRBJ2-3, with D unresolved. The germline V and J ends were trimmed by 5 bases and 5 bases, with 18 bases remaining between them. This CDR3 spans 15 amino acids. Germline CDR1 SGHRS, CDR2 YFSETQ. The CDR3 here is CASRQLPNSQDTQYF. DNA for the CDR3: TGCGCCAGCAGGCAGCTACCCAATTCTCAAGATACGCAGTATTTT.

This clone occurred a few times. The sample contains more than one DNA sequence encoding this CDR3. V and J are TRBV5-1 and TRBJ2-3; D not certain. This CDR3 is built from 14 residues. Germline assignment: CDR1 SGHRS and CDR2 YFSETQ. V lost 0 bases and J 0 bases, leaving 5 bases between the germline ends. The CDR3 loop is CASSLGLSTDTQYF. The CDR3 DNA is TGCGCCAGCAGCTTGGGGCTGAGCACAGATACGCAGTATTTT. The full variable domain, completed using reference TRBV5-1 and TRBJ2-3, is KAGVTQTPRYLIKTRGQQVTLSCSPISGHRSVSWYQQTPGQGLQFLFEYFSETQRNKGNFPGRFSGRQFSNSRSEMNVSTLELGDSALYLCASSLGLSTDTQYFGPGTRLTVL.

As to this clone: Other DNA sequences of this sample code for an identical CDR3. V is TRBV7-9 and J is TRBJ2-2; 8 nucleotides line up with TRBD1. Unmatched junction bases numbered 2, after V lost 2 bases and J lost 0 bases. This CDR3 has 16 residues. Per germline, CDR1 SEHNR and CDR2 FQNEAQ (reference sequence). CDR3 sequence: CASSLLDRANTGELFF. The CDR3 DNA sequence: TGTGCCAGCAGCTTATTGGACAGGGCGAACACCGGGGAGCTGTTTTTT. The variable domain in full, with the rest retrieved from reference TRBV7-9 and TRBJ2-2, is DTGVSQNPRHKITKRGQNVTFRCDPISEHNRLYWYRQTLGQGPEFLTYFQNEAQLEKSRLLSDRFSAERPKGSFSTLEIQRTEQGDSAMYLCASSLLDRANTGELFFGEGSRLTVL.

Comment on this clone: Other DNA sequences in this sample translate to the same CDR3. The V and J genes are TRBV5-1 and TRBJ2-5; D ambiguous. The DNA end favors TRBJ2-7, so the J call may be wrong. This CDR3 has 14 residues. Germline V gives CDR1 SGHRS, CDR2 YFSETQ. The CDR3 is CASSLAPRSYEQYF. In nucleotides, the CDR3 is TGCGCCAGCAGCTTGGCCCCCAGATCCTACGAGCAGTACTTC.

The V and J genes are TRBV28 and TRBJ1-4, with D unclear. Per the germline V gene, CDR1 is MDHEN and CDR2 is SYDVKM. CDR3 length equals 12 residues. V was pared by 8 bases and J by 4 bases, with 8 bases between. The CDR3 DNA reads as TGTGCCAGCCAAGTCGTTAATGAAAAACTGTTTTTT. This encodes CASQVVNEKLFF.

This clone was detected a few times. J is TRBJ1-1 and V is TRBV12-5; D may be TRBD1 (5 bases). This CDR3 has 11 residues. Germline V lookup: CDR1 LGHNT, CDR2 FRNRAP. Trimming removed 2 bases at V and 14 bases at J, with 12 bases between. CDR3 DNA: TGTGCTAGTGGTTTGAGTGGGCCAGGGTTCTTT. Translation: CASGLSGPGFF.

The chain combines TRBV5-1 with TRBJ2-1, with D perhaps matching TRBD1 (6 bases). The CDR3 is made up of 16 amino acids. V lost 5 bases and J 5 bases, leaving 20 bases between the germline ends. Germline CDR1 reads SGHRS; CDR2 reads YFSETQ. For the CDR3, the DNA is TGCGCCAGCAGAGGCCTATCCGGACAGACAAACAATGAGCAGTTCTTC. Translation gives CASRGLSGQTNNEQFF.

Here the CDR3 reads CASSQVRTGPGANVLTF. Written as DNA, the CDR3 is TGCGCCAGCAGCCAAGTGCGTACAGGTCCTGGGGCCAACGTCCTGACTTTC. The chain recombines TRBV4-1 with TRBJ2-6; tentatively, D is TRBD1 (5 bases). The CDR3 contains 17 residues. The germline V gene has CDR1 MGHRA and CDR2 YSYEKL. The ends were cut back, 1 base at V and 2 bases at J, with 12 bases in the middle.

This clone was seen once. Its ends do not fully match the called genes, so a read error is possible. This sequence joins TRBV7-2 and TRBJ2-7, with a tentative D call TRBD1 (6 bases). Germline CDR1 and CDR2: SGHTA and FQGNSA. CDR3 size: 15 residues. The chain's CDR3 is CASSLGTAVSNEQYF. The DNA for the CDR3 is TGTGCCAGCAGCTTAGGGACAGCTGTCTCCAACGAGCAGTACTTC.

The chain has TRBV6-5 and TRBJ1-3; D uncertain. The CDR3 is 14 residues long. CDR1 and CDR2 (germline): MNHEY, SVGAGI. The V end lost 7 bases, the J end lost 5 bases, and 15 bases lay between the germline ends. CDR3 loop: CASKSRLHRNTIYF. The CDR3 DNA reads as TGTGCCAGCAAGTCGAGGCTGCACCGAAACACCATATATTTT.

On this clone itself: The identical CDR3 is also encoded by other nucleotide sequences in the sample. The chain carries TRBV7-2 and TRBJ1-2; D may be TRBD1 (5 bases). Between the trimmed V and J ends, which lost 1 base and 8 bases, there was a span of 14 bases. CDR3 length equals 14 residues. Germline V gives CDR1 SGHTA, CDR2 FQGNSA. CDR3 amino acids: CASSLGVGGSGYTF. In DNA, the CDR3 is TGTGCCAGCAGCTTAGGCGTCGGGGGAAGCGGCTACACCTTC.

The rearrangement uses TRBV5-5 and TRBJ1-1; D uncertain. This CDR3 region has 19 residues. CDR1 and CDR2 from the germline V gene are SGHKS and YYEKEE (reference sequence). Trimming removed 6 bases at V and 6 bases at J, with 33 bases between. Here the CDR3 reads CASNEWAGPFPRRGPEAFF. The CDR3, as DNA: TGTGCCAGCAACGAATGGGCGGGTCCTTTCCCGCGACGAGGGCCTGAAGCTTTCTTT.

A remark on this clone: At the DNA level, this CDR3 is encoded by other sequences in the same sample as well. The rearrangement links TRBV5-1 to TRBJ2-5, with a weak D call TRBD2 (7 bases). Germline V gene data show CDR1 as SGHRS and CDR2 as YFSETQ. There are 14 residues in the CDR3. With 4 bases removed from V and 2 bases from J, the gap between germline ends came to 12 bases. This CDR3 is CASSLGGVQETQYF. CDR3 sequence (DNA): TGCGCCAGCAGCCTAGGGGGGGTGCAAGAGACCCAGTACTTC.

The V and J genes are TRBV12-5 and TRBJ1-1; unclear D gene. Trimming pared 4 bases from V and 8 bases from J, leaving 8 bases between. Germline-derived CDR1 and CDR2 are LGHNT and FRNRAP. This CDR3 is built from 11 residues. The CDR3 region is CASGSLTEAFF. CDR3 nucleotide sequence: TGTGCTAGTGGTTCTCTAACAGAAGCTTTCTTT.

CDR3 amino acids: CASSLRGGGFSGRAEDTQYF. CDR3 bases: TGTGCCAGCAGTTTACGGGGTGGGGGTTTTAGCGGGAGGGCCGAAGATACGCAGTATTTT. The rearrangement joins TRBV27 to TRBJ2-3; 11 bases align to TRBD2. Per germline, CDR1 MNHEY and CDR2 SMNVEV (reference sequence). This CDR3 has 20 residues. J lost 5 bases, V lost 2 bases, and 18 bases had no gene match.

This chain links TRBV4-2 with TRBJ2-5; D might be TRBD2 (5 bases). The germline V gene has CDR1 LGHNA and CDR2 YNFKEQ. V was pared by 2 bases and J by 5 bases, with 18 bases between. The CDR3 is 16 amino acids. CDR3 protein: CASSQNTGPTGETQYF. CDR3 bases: TGTGCCAGCAGCCAAAACACCGGGCCCACGGGGGAGACCCAGTACTTC.